One and the same sample provided the 27 T cell receptor beta chains below, sequenced in a study of beta chain features in type 1 diabetes. The entirety of the isolated RNA underwent reverse transcription, so expressed TCRB transcripts were sequenced. Here immunoSEQ multiplex PCR was the method, and the copy in TCRdb shows in-frame clones only, minus some. The table lists 360,000 or so clones, 15% to 20% of them singletons. Sequenced input: naive CD4+ T cells from blood. The receptors come from a woman younger than 35 in good health.

J is TRBJ2-1 and V is TRBV9, with D hard to call. V dropped 2 bases and J dropped 6 bases, with 12 bases sitting between them. CDR3 length: 14 residues. In germline, CDR1 is SGDLS, CDR2 YYNGEE. The CDR3 region has the DNA TGTGCCAGCAGCGTCATGACCCTAGGCAATGAGCAGTTCTTC. Protein product: CASSVMTLGNEQFF.

This clone was counted a few times. The chain recombines TRBV19 with TRBJ1-5; TRBD1 might be the D (5 bases). Germline V gene sequence: CDR1 LNHDA, CDR2 SQIVND (reference sequence). The V and J ends lost 6 bases and 2 bases respectively, with 8 bases between them. This CDR3 is 13 amino acids long. The CDR3 sequence: CASSRQRNQPQHF. The CDR3 DNA reads as TGTGCCAGTAGCCGACAGCGCAATCAGCCCCAGCATTTT. Complete variable domain (other parts from reference TRBV19 and TRBJ1-5): DGGITQSPKYLFRKEGQNVTLSCEQNLNHDAMYWYRQDPGQGLRLIYYSQIVNDFQKGDIAEGYSVSREKKESFPLTVTSAQKNPTAFYLCASSRQRNQPQHFGDGTRLSIL.

This clone turned up a few times. The V gene is TRBV7-9, the J gene TRBJ1-4; D is perhaps TRBD1 (6 bases). Trimming shortened V by 3 bases and J by 6 bases, and 8 bases separated the two germline ends. This CDR3 has 13 residues. CDR1 is SEHNR, CDR2 FQNEAQ, per germline (reference sequence). The CDR3 sequence is CASSLGADEKLFF. The CDR3 coding sequence is TGTGCCAGCAGCTTGGGGGCCGATGAAAAACTGTTTTTT.

The table lists this clone with a few counts. The rearrangement uses TRBV27 and TRBJ2-3; tentative D call: TRBD1 (6 bases). Germline V lookup: CDR1 MNHEY, CDR2 SMNVEV (reference sequence). The CDR3 sequence is 14 residues long. V lost 4 bases and J 4 bases, leaving 12 bases between the germline ends. CDR3 sequence reads: CASSWTVGADTQYF. The CDR3 bases are TGTGCCAGCAGTTGGACAGTTGGCGCAGATACGCAGTATTTT.

There are a few counts of this clone. The chain uses TRBV18 and TRBJ2-7; 10 nucleotides line up with TRBD1. Germline V gene sequence: CDR1 KGHSH, CDR2 LQKENI. The CDR3 runs to 16 residues. With 0 bases clipped from V and 2 bases from J, the junction kept 4 bases outside the gene matches. Here the CDR3 DNA reads TGTGCCAGCTCACCACCGCGAGGGACAGGGGCCTACGAGCAGTACTTC. It encodes CASSPPRGTGAYEQYF.

V and J are TRBV7-3 and TRBJ1-1; D remains unclear. Germline CDR1 SGHTA, CDR2 FQGTGA. The V and J ends lost 0 bases and 3 bases respectively, with 5 bases between them. The length of the CDR3 is 13 residues. This CDR3 reads CASSLTYDTEAFF. The CDR3 nucleotides read TGTGCCAGCAGCTTAACGTATGACACTGAAGCTTTCTTT.

This clone was detected a few times. V is TRBV5-4 and J is TRBJ2-3, with a weak D call TRBD2 (5 bases). This CDR3 is 16 amino acids long. With 5 bases removed from V and 1 base from J, the gap between germline ends came to 17 bases. The germline gives CDR1 SGHNT, CDR2 YYREEE (reference sequence). The CDR3 loop is CASRARVESGTDTQYF. Written as DNA, the CDR3 is TGTGCCAGCAGAGCGCGGGTGGAGAGCGGCACAGATACGCAGTATTTT.

This clone is a singleton in its sample. This sequence joins TRBV30 and TRBJ1-2; 8 nucleotides agree with TRBD1. The CDR3 contains 15 residues. Germline V gene lookup returns CDR1 GTSNPN and CDR2 SVGIG (reference sequence). Trimming took 1 base from V and 7 from J; bases not matched to a gene: 11. In DNA form, the CDR3 reads TGTGCCTGGAGTGAGGGTCTCGGACAGGGAGGTGGCTACACCTTC. It yields the protein CAWSEGLGQGGGYTF.

In DNA form, the CDR3 reads TGTGCCTGGAGTGCAGGGGGCGCGACTGAAGCTTTCTTT. Translating gives CAWSAGGATEAFF. V usage is TRBV30 and J usage is TRBJ1-1, with 8 bases fitting TRBD1. This CDR3 region has 13 residues. The V segment lost 1 base and the J segment 5 bases; nucleotides outside the gene matches: 3. Germline CDR1 reads GTSNPN; CDR2 reads SVGIG (reference sequence).

This clone was seen only a few times. The chain employs TRBV30 and TRBJ1-1, with D unresolved. Germline V gene data show CDR1 as GTSNPN and CDR2 as SVGIG (reference sequence). V was shortened by 0 bases and J by 1 base, with 6 bases between the two germline ends. This CDR3 contains 13 residues. This CDR3 reads CAWSVIGNTEAFF. CDR3 coding DNA: TGTGCCTGGAGTGTAATCGGGAACACTGAAGCTTTCTTT.

The chain links TRBV30 to TRBJ1-1; no reliable D call. The CDR3 contains 12 residues. V was pared by 5 bases and J by 6 bases, with 13 bases between. Germline-derived CDR1 and CDR2 are GTSNPN and SVGIG (reference sequence). Here the CDR3 reads CAWGGIGPEAFF. The CDR3 DNA reads as TGTGCCTGGGGAGGGATCGGGCCTGAAGCTTTCTTT.

The chain recombines TRBV5-1 with TRBJ2-7; the match to TRBD2 covers 10 bases. The CDR3 sequence is 16 residues long. V lost 4 bases to trimming and J lost 3 bases; unmatched junction nucleotides: 10. Germline V gene data show CDR1 as SGHRS and CDR2 as YFSETQ. The CDR3 sequence is CASSGSLAGAFYEQYF. CDR3 bases: TGCGCCAGCAGCGGTTCCCTAGCGGGAGCGTTCTACGAGCAGTACTTC.

This chain joins TRBV11-1 and TRBJ2-5; TRBD2 might be the D (5 bases). The ends were cut back, 0 bases at V and 5 bases at J, with 10 bases in the middle. Germline CDR1 is SGHAT and CDR2 is FQDESV (reference sequence). The CDR3 has 14 amino acids. The CDR3 region is CASSLARAGETQYF. The CDR3, as DNA: TGTGCCAGCAGCTTAGCGCGGGCAGGCGAGACCCAGTACTTC.

This rearrangement joins TRBV5-5 to TRBJ1-4, with 11 bases lining up with TRBD1. V shed 0 bases, J shed 7 bases, and the junction held 2 bases outside the gene matches. In germline, CDR1 is SGHKS, CDR2 YYEKEE (reference sequence). The CDR3 has 15 amino acids. The CDR3 region is CASSLAGTGGEKLFF. The DNA for the CDR3 is TGTGCCAGCAGCTTGGCCGGGACAGGGGGTGAAAAACTGTTTTTT.

This clone has more than one count but fewer than ten. This sequence joins TRBV29-1 and TRBJ2-7, with 14 bases matching TRBD2. Germline values: CDR1 SQVTM, CDR2 ANQGSEA. The trim removed 5 bases at V and 4 bases at J, leaving 7 bases unmatched. The CDR3 loop spans 15 amino acids. The CDR3: CSVTGTSGRSYEQYF. The DNA of the CDR3 is TGCAGCGTTACCGGGACTAGCGGGAGATCATACGAGCAGTACTTC.

There are a few counts of this clone. The gene calls are TRBV7-9 and TRBJ2-5, with TRBD1 matching over 9 bases. The CDR3 length is 14 residues. V was clipped by 4 bases and J by 4 bases; unmatched bases: 4. Germline assignment: CDR1 SEHNR and CDR2 FQNEAQ (reference sequence). CDR3 bases: TGTGCCAGCAGCTCTCAGACAGGGGGAGAGACCCAGTACTTC. Protein sequence: CASSSQTGGETQYF.

There are a few counts of this clone. One junction end disagrees with the germline gene, perhaps due to a read error. The rearrangement joins TRBV7-7 to TRBJ2-7; D possibly corresponds to TRBD2 (5 bases). The CDR3 runs to 17 residues. The V gene's germline CDR1 is SSHAT and CDR2 FNYEAQ (reference sequence). In DNA, the CDR3 is TGTGCTAGCAGCTTAGTCGAGATGGGTCGGGGTCTCTACGAGCAGTACTTC. Translated, it gives CASSLVEMGRGLYEQYF.

This chain connects TRBV4-3 to TRBJ2-2; 14 nucleotides align to TRBD2. Germline trimming cut 1 base from V and 6 bases from J; bases unmatched to any gene: 1. The CDR3 totals 16 residues. Germline CDR1 is LGHNA and CDR2 is YSLEER. The CDR3 DNA reads as TGCGCCAGCAGCCAAGGACTAGCGGGGGGGGCCGGGGAGCTGTTTTTT. It specifies CASSQGLAGGAGELFF.

This chain connects TRBV7-2 to TRBJ2-5, with D possibly matching TRBD2 (5 bases). The V end was cut by 1 base, the J end by 7 bases, with 10 bases between. CDR1 is SGHTA and CDR2 is FQGNSA in the germline V gene. The CDR3 consists of 13 residues. The DNA of the CDR3 is TGTGCCAGCAGCTTAGGGGGAGTCGGGACCCAGTACTTC. Translated, it gives CASSLGGVGTQYF.

This clone was detected only a few times. The chain employs TRBV27 and TRBJ2-3; D possibly corresponds to TRBD2 (5 bases). The CDR3 has 13 amino acids. The V end lost 6 bases, the J end lost 0 bases, and 7 bases lay between the germline ends. The germline CDR1 and CDR2 sequences are MNHEY and SMNVEV (reference sequence). CDR3 nucleotide sequence: TGTGCCAGCAGAGGCGGGAGCACAGATACGCAGTATTTT. It codes for CASRGGSTDTQYF.

This chain links TRBV4-3 with TRBJ2-3, with D tentatively TRBD2 (5 bases). This CDR3 is built from 15 residues. V gave up 5 bases and J gave up 4 bases, with 16 bases separating them. Germline V CDR1 and CDR2: LGHNA, YSLEER. The CDR3, as DNA: TGCGCCAGCAGCTCCCGCTGGGGAGCGTCAGATACGCAGTATTTT. It yields the protein CASSSRWGASDTQYF.

The rearrangement joins TRBV5-4 to TRBJ2-4; possibly TRBD1 for D (5 bases). Trimming removed 0 bases from V and 2 bases from J, with 9 bases in between. This CDR3 is 15 amino acids long. Looked up from germline, CDR1 is SGHNT and CDR2 is YYREEE (reference sequence). The CDR3 here is CASSLEGASKNIQYF. The CDR3 DNA sequence: TGTGCCAGCAGCTTGGAAGGGGCGTCCAAAAACATTCAGTACTTC.

This clone was counted between two and nine times. The chain links TRBV27 to TRBJ2-5; D possibly corresponds to TRBD2 (6 bases). There are 14 residues in the CDR3. V was shortened by 6 bases and J by 6 bases, with 17 bases between the two germline ends. Germline V gene lookup returns CDR1 MNHEY and CDR2 SMNVEV (reference sequence). As DNA, the CDR3 is TGTGCCAGCAGCTTCGGGCGGGGATGGCAGACCCAGTACTTC. Amino acids: CASSFGRGWQTQYF.

This clone showed up just a few times. The chain couples TRBV5-1 to TRBJ1-5; 7 nucleotides match TRBD1. Trimming removed 1 base from V and 10 bases from J; junction bases left unmatched: 11. CDR3 length: 15 amino acids. CDR1 is SGHRS and CDR2 is YFSETQ in the germline V gene. CDR3 nucleotide sequence: TGCGCCAGCAGCTTGATAGGGGGCGGTGGACAACCCCAGCATTTT. Translation: CASSLIGGGGQPQHF.

The chain joins TRBV9 to TRBJ1-2; a weak D match, TRBD1 (5 bases). Germline CDR1 is SGDLS and CDR2 is YYNGEE. Trimming left V 4 bases short and J 6 bases short, with 22 bases between. This CDR3 has 16 residues. The CDR3 nucleotides are TGTGCCAGCAGCCTAGCGGCAGGGAGGAGAAAGGATGGCTACACCTTC. Amino acid sequence: CASSLAAGRRKDGYTF.

CDR3 in amino acids: CASSTRGGEFPVQKAFF. The CDR3 DNA sequence: TGTGCCAGCAGCACCCGCGGAGGCGAATTCCCCGTTCAGAAAGCTTTCTTT. The genes are TRBV11-3 and TRBJ1-1; D call uncertain. V lost 5 bases and J 9 bases, leaving 28 bases between the germline ends. This CDR3 is built from 17 residues. Looked up from germline, CDR1 is SGHNT and CDR2 is YENEEA.

The chain employs TRBV10-3 and TRBJ2-3; 10 bases are shared with TRBD2. V trimming: 9 bases; J trimming: 0 bases; junction bases outside the gene matches: 15. Germline V gives CDR1 ENHRY, CDR2 SYGVKD. CDR3 length: 18 residues. CDR3 sequence reads: CAMGSGTSVQLSTDTQYF. CDR3 in DNA: TGTGCCATGGGGTCCGGGACTAGCGTTCAACTTAGCACAGATACGCAGTATTTT.